These 20 T cell receptor beta chains came from one sample sequenced in a study of response to subunit inactivated influenza vaccine (dated by TCRdb to 2017 to 2018). In light of the paper, this sample's time point label describes: 45 days after influenza vaccine administration. The receptor library was made with RT-PCR. This sample was sequenced with an Illumina HiSeq 2500. TCRdb applied fastp at Q25 and MiXCR to the public reads, then kept only in-frame beta chains. Duplicate CDR3 protein sequences are folded into a single record with the most common DNA and genes. The sample table contains some 160,000 distinct CDR3 sequences; only one count was recorded for 9.5% to 13% of them. Of the sample, 9.5% to 15% falls within the top ten clones. Material: non-naive T cells sorted from PBMCs, obtained about 40 days after vaccination. The cell subset or site label corresponds to: memory T cell fraction. These receptor sequences come from a man aged 50-59 years who received an inactivated influenza vaccine. Donor details come from another sample of the same person, matched by shared clones.

The J gene is TRBJ2-7, the V gene TRBV28, with D hard to call. Germline loops: CDR1 MDHEN, CDR2 SYDVKM. The germline V and J ends were trimmed by 7 bases and 4 bases, with 17 bases remaining between them. The CDR3 runs to 14 residues. This chain's CDR3 is CASKRVVGGYEQYF. The CDR3 bases are TGTGCCAGCAAACGGGTCGTGGGCGGTTACGAGCAGTACTTC.

This clonotype was observed a handful of times. The gene calls are TRBV5-1 and TRBJ1-1; D is possibly TRBD1 (6 bases). This CDR3 has 16 residues. CDR1 and CDR2 from the germline V gene are SGHRS and YFSETQ. The V end was cut by 2 bases, the J end by 1 base, with 15 bases between. The chain's CDR3 is CASSFGGRLENTEAFF. For the CDR3, the DNA is TGCGCCAGCAGCTTTGGGGGGCGCCTCGAGAACACTGAAGCTTTCTTT.

V gene TRBV12-3 or TRBV12-4 combines with J gene TRBJ2-2; TRBD2 might be the D (6 bases). CDR3 length: 15 amino acids. Trimming took off 3 bases at V and 5 bases at J, with 13 bases between the two ends. The CDR3 reads CASSLAGEATGELFF. CDR3 sequence (DNA): TGTGCCAGCAGTTTGGCTGGGGAGGCGACCGGGGAGCTGTTTTTT.

This clonotype occurred many times. The V call is TRBV29-1, the J call TRBJ2-3; the D gene is possibly TRBD2 (6 bases). V gave up 7 bases and J gave up 2 bases, with 16 bases separating them. Germline V gene lookup returns CDR1 SQVTM and CDR2 ANQGSEA. This CDR3 spans 14 amino acids. CDR3 in amino acids: CSASPRLDTDTQYF. The CDR3 DNA reads as TGCAGCGCCTCTCCGCGACTAGACACAGATACGCAGTATTTT.

This clonotype was seen a few times. The chain has TRBV27 and TRBJ1-5; 7 bases line up with TRBD1. This CDR3 has 17 residues. The germline CDR1 and CDR2 sequences are MNHEY and SMNVEV (reference sequence). The ends lost 5 bases at V and 3 bases at J; junction bases unmatched: 13. The CDR3: CASSPVSRDRLNQPQHF. DNA for the CDR3: TGTGCCAGCAGTCCCGTGTCCCGGGACAGACTCAATCAGCCCCAGCATTTT.

V and J are TRBV6-1 and TRBJ2-3; 12 bases align to TRBD2. The CDR3 totals 15 residues. CDR1 is MNHNS and CDR2 is SASEGT in the germline V gene. V lost 5 bases to trimming and J lost 1 base; unmatched junction nucleotides: 1. The CDR3 protein is CASSRLAGGTDTQYF. CDR3 nucleotide sequence: TGTGCCAGCAGTCGACTAGCGGGGGGCACAGATACGCAGTATTTT.

This clonotype turned up a few times. The J gene is TRBJ1-6, the V gene TRBV24-1; D gene uncertain. The germline V gene encodes CDR1 KGHDR and CDR2 SFDVKD. The V and J ends lost 4 bases and 2 bases respectively, with 5 bases between them. This CDR3 has 14 amino acids. CDR3 in amino acids: CATSEGPYNSPLHF. CDR3 DNA: TGTGCCACCAGTGAGGGCCCCTATAATTCACCCCTCCACTTT.

This chain links TRBV5-5 with TRBJ1-5; perhaps TRBD1 as D (5 bases). The CDR3 is made up of 16 amino acids. The ends were cut back, 0 bases at V and 2 bases at J, with 12 bases in the middle. The germline V gene encodes CDR1 SGHKS and CDR2 YYEKEE (reference sequence). The CDR3 DNA sequence: TGTGCCAGCAGCTTGGCCCGGGGGATGGGCAATCAGCCCCAGCATTTT. Translated: CASSLARGMGNQPQHF. The full variable domain, in which reference TRBV5-5 and TRBJ1-5 provide the parts outside the CDR3, is DAGVTQSPTHLIKTRGQQVTLRCSPISGHKSVSWYQQVLGQGPQFIFQYYEKEERGRGNFPDRFSARQFPNYSSELNVNALLLGDSALYLCASSLARGMGNQPQHFGDGTRLSIL.

The sample holds a few counts of this clonotype. This chain connects TRBV6-1 to TRBJ1-5, with 7 positions matching TRBD1. Germline CDR1 and CDR2: MNHNS and SASEGT. V lost 4 bases and J lost 4; bases outside the gene matches: 4. CDR3 length: 14 residues. CDR3 protein: CASSVGTANQPQHF. The DNA of the CDR3 is TGTGCCAGCAGTGTTGGGACAGCAAATCAGCCCCAGCATTTT.

This clonotype occurred a few times. The chain uses TRBV27 and TRBJ2-3; D gene uncertain. Per the germline V gene, CDR1 is MNHEY and CDR2 is SMNVEV (reference sequence). Deletions cut 6 bases from V and 0 bases from J, with 10 bases between. This CDR3 is built from 14 residues. Written as DNA, the CDR3 is TGTGCCAGCAGGATAAGGAGAAGCACAGATACGCAGTATTTT. Translated: CASRIRRSTDTQYF.

V and J are TRBV28 and TRBJ2-6; D is unclear. The V end lost 2 bases, the J end lost 0 bases, and 5 bases lay between the germline ends. Germline CDR1 MDHEN, CDR2 SYDVKM. The CDR3 is 15 residues long. CDR3: CASSLAASGANVLTF. For the CDR3, the DNA is TGTGCCAGCAGTTTAGCCGCCTCTGGGGCCAACGTCCTGACTTTC.

V is TRBV7-2 and J is TRBJ2-5; 7 bases line up with TRBD2. V trimming: 5 bases; J trimming: 4 bases; junction bases outside the gene matches: 7. This CDR3 region has 14 residues. Per germline, CDR1 SGHTA and CDR2 FQGNSA. CDR3 sequence: CASSQTSRVETQYF. The CDR3 DNA is TGTGCCAGCAGCCAGACTAGCCGGGTAGAGACCCAGTACTTC.

The chain couples TRBV5-5 to TRBJ1-3; unclear D gene. Trimming stripped 4 bases from V and 0 bases from J, with 11 bases between. Germline V gives CDR1 SGHKS, CDR2 YYEKEE (reference sequence). This CDR3 has 15 amino acids. The CDR3 DNA is TGTGCCAGCAGCCAAATACTGTCCTCTGGAAACACCATATATTTT. It encodes CASSQILSSGNTIYF.

V is TRBV28 and J is TRBJ2-3; a possible D gene is TRBD1 (5 bases). The germline V and J ends were trimmed by 3 bases and 2 bases, with 15 bases remaining between them. The germline V gene has CDR1 MDHEN and CDR2 SYDVKM. This CDR3 is built from 16 residues. This CDR3 reads CASSFSGQGNTDTQYF. The CDR3 region has the DNA TGTGCCAGCAGTTTTTCTGGGCAGGGAAACACAGATACGCAGTATTTT.

The V and J genes are TRBV7-2 and TRBJ2-1; 15 bases line up with TRBD2. V lost 5 bases and J lost 7; bases outside the gene matches: 6. Germline CDR1 is SGHTA and CDR2 is FQGNSA. CDR3 length: 16 amino acids. DNA for the CDR3: TGTGCCAGCAGCCGGACTAGCGGGGGGGCAGATAATGAGCAGTTCTTC. Protein: CASSRTSGGADNEQFF.

This clonotype was found a few times. J is TRBJ2-1 and V is TRBV3-1; no reliable D call. This CDR3 is built from 13 residues. From germline, CDR1 is LGHDT and CDR2 YNNKEL (reference sequence). Trimming removed 1 base at V and 15 bases at J, with 16 bases between. The CDR3 loop reads CASSQAPGLTPFF. The CDR3 DNA sequence: TGTGCCAGCAGCCAAGCCCCTGGATTAACCCCGTTCTTC.

V usage is TRBV6-2 or TRBV6-3 and J usage is TRBJ2-1; D gene ambiguous. The CDR3 has 15 amino acids. V lost 5 bases, J lost 4 bases, and 15 bases lay in between. Germline CDR1 is MNHEY and CDR2 is SVGEGT. This chain's CDR3 is CASSPRPLQYNEQFF. The DNA for the CDR3 is TGTGCCAGCAGTCCCAGACCGTTACAATACAATGAGCAGTTCTTC.

This clonotype was counted a few times. The V call is TRBV5-1, the J call TRBJ2-7; perhaps TRBD2 as D (6 bases). CDR1 SGHRS and CDR2 YFSETQ come from the germline V gene. CDR3 length: 15 amino acids. Trimming stripped 1 base from V and 1 base from J, with 12 bases between. CDR3 in amino acids: CASSLLGGGSYEQYF. CDR3 bases: TGCGCCAGCAGCTTGCTCGGGGGAGGTTCCTACGAGCAGTACTTC.

V gene TRBV12-3 or TRBV12-4 combines with J gene TRBJ1-2, with a possible D match to TRBD1 (6 bases). The CDR3 spans 12 residues. V shed 6 bases and J shed 6 bases, with 11 bases lying between them. The CDR3 loop reads CASREYRDGYTF. CDR3 sequence (DNA): TGTGCCAGCAGAGAATACAGGGATGGCTACACCTTC.

This clonotype occurred a few times. The V gene is TRBV3-1, the J gene TRBJ1-2; D is possibly TRBD1 (5 bases). V was pared by 7 bases and J by 5 bases, with 20 bases between. Germline CDR1 reads LGHDT; CDR2 reads YNNKEL (reference sequence). The CDR3 is 15 amino acids. The CDR3 sequence: CASTASRAGLYGYTF. The CDR3 nucleotides are TGTGCCAGCACCGCCTCCCGGGCAGGGTTGTATGGCTACACCTTC.